This T cell receptor (beta chain) was captured by sequencing in a study of siplizumab effects on memory and regulatory T cells. Overall study findings and caveats: Alloreactive sequences tracing back to unstimulated CD4+ memory cells were significantly reduced by siplizumab. Only a minority of proliferating CD4+ or CD8+ clones had an assignable naive or memory phenotype, with roughly 80-96% lacking one.

The mixed lymphocyte reaction cells underwent coculture at 37°C for six to seven days. As for this clone: The antigen remains undetermined.

Method: immunoSEQ multiplex PCR; TCRdb's copy keeps in-frame clones and lacks some. The repertoire holds roughly 3,300 clones, with approximately 50% as singletons. The germline gives CDR1 LGHNA, CDR2 YSLEER. This CDR3 is built from 15 residues. Trimming cost V 0 bases and J 11 bases; bases outside gene matches: 10. The origin of this receptor is a human donor in good health; the cells came from an allogeneic mixed lymphocyte reaction. Sequenced: CFSE-low (dividing) CD4+ T cells sorted from an allogeneic mixed lymphocyte reaction. The V call is TRBV4-3, the J call TRBJ2-1; TRBD2 matches at 7 bases. The CDR3 DNA reads as TGCGCCAGCAGCCAAGATCGTAGACTAGCAGCCCAGCAGTTCTTC. This sequence encodes CASSQDRRLAAQQFF.